The 15 T cell receptor beta chains given below trace back to one sample, sequenced in a study of cytomegalovirus exposure and HLA in healthy donors. The PCR was carried out with 60 Vbeta primers and 13 Jbeta primers. Clones were read by immunoSEQ multiplex PCR, and TCRdb kept only the in-frame ones, dropping some. This table holds fewer than 140,000 clones, roughly 70% found once. Sequencing used PBMCs. These receptors originate from a male donor in good health and CMV-seropositive.

The gene calls are TRBV28 and TRBJ2-1, with 8 nucleotides matching TRBD2. V dropped 5 bases and J dropped 8; count of bases not matched to a gene: 11. Germline CDR1 and CDR2: MDHEN and SYDVKM. This CDR3 region has 15 residues. CDR3 nucleotide sequence: TGTGCCAGCAGTCCCTCCGGGACTAGGGGCCATGAGCAGTTCTTC. This encodes CASSPSGTRGHEQFF.

The V and J genes are TRBV30 and TRBJ1-5; no firm D call. Deletions cut 3 bases from V and 3 bases from J, with 12 bases between. The CDR3 loop spans 14 amino acids. Germline loops: CDR1 GTSNPN, CDR2 SVGIG (reference sequence). CDR3 coding DNA: TGTGCCTGGAGGGACGGAGGACCCAATCAGCCCCAGCATTTT. This sequence encodes CAWRDGGPNQPQHF. The whole variable domain, filled in from reference TRBV30 and TRBJ1-5, reads SQTIHQWPATLVQPVGSPLSLECTVEGTSNPNLYWYRQAAGRGLQLLFYSVGIGQISSEVPQNLSASRPQDRQFILSSKKLLLSDSGFYLCAWRDGGPNQPQHFGDGTRLSIL.

The chain uses TRBV9 and TRBJ1-3; TRBD1 matches 7 bases. The CDR3 runs to 14 residues. Per the germline V gene, CDR1 is SGDLS and CDR2 is YYNGEE. Germline trimming cut 4 bases from V and 7 bases from J; bases unmatched to any gene: 8. For the CDR3, the DNA is TGTGCCAGCAGCACAGGGGCTAGTGGGAACACCATATATTTT. Amino acid sequence: CASSTGASGNTIYF.

The V call is TRBV30, the J call TRBJ1-2; 10 positions match TRBD1. The germline gives CDR1 GTSNPN, CDR2 SVGIG (reference sequence). This CDR3 contains 15 residues. Trimming cost V 2 bases and J 5 bases; bases outside gene matches: 8. CDR3 nucleotides: TGTGCCTGGAGTCCGGGACAGGGGTTCCGTTATGGCTACACCTTC. Protein sequence: CAWSPGQGFRYGYTF.

The CDR3 region has the DNA TGTGCCAGTACAGGGGATCGCTACACCTTC. Protein product: CASTGDRYTF. The chain carries TRBV28 and TRBJ1-2; 7 positions agree with TRBD1. CDR1 and CDR2 (germline): MDHEN, SYDVKM. This CDR3 region has 10 residues. Trimming at V came to 9 bases and at J to 9 bases, leaving 4 bases not matched to a gene.

The V gene is TRBV7-9, the J gene TRBJ2-5; 14 bases are shared with TRBD2. The germline V gene has CDR1 SEHNR and CDR2 FQNEAQ (reference sequence). J gave up 4 bases and V 11 bases, and 9 bases lay outside the gene matches. CDR3 size: 15 residues. The DNA for the CDR3 is TGTGCCTCAGCGGGACTAGCGGGAGTAGGAGAGACCCAGTACTTC. This translates into CASAGLAGVGETQYF. The variable domain in full, completed from reference TRBV7-9 and TRBJ2-5, reads DTGVSQNPRHKITKRGQNVTFRCDPISEHNRLYWYRQTLGQGPEFLTYFQNEAQLEKSRLLSDRFSAERPKGSFSTLEIQRTEQGDSAMYLCASAGLAGVGETQYFGPGTRLLVL.

The chain couples TRBV19 to TRBJ2-2; the match to TRBD1 covers 7 bases. The germline gives CDR1 LNHDA, CDR2 SQIVND (reference sequence). The CDR3 covers 15 residues. Unmatched junction bases numbered 9, after V lost 7 bases and J lost 4 bases. The CDR3 loop reads CASTPAAGGTGELFF. For the CDR3, the DNA is TGTGCCAGTACCCCGGCGGCAGGGGGCACCGGGGAGCTGTTTTTT.

The rearrangement links TRBV19 to TRBJ2-1; TRBD2 agrees at 10 bases. This CDR3 contains 15 residues. CDR1 is LNHDA, CDR2 SQIVND, per germline (reference sequence). After removal of 1 base from V and 8 bases from J, the junction contained 5 bases not matched to a gene. CDR3 in amino acids: CASSIGVAGGDEQFF. CDR3 coding DNA: TGTGCCAGTAGTATAGGAGTAGCGGGAGGCGATGAGCAGTTCTTC.

This clone was counted a few times. This chain connects TRBV7-9 to TRBJ2-7; TRBD1 agrees at 7 bases. The CDR3 contains 15 residues. The trim removed 5 bases at V and 0 bases at J, leaving 7 bases unmatched. The V gene's germline CDR1 is SEHNR and CDR2 FQNEAQ (reference sequence). The CDR3 spells CASSPRQGPSYEQYF. Written as DNA, the CDR3 is TGTGCCAGCAGCCCCCGACAGGGACCCTCCTACGAGCAGTACTTC.

As concerns this clone: The sample has other DNA sequences that encode this CDR3 too. This chain connects TRBV19 to TRBJ2-7; unclear D gene. The V gene's germline CDR1 is LNHDA and CDR2 SQIVND (reference sequence). Between the trimmed V and J ends, which lost 1 base and 3 bases, there was a span of 7 bases. The CDR3 totals 13 residues. The CDR3 sequence: CASSIARGYEQYF. In DNA, the CDR3 is TGTGCCAGTAGTATAGCGAGAGGCTACGAGCAGTACTTC.

This chain uses TRBV9 with TRBJ1-6; tentative D call: TRBD1 (5 bases). CDR1 and CDR2 (germline): SGDLS, YYNGEE. The V gene lost 7 bases and the J gene lost 19 bases, with 21 bases spanning the gap. CDR3 size: 12 residues. Written as DNA, the CDR3 is TGTGCCAGCGGGGCCCGGGACTCTGTATTACACTTT. This sequence encodes CASGARDSVLHF.

The chain recombines TRBV6-5 with TRBJ2-7; possible D gene TRBD1, 6 bases. Per germline, CDR1 MNHEY and CDR2 SVGAGI. V lost 7 bases, J lost 0 bases, and 16 bases lay in between. This CDR3 spans 15 amino acids. Written as DNA, the CDR3 is TGTGCCAGCACCCCGACAGGTTCCATCTCCTACGAGCAGTACTTC. Translating it yields CASTPTGSISYEQYF.

The chain has TRBV7-2 and TRBJ2-2, with 7 bases matching TRBD1. With V trimmed by 1 base and J by 5 bases, 16 bases remained unmatched. The germline gives CDR1 SGHTA, CDR2 FQGNSA. This CDR3 spans 19 amino acids. The CDR3 DNA follows: TGTGCCAGCAGCTTAGACTTAGCTACAGGGGCGTTTCGGACCGGGGAGCTGTTTTTT. This encodes CASSLDLATGAFRTGELFF.

The rearrangement links TRBV6-4 to TRBJ1-2; D ambiguous. The CDR3 is 13 amino acids. V dropped 2 bases and J dropped 7 bases, with 11 bases sitting between them. Per germline, CDR1 MRHNA and CDR2 SNTAGT. This chain's CDR3 is CASSDGVRSGYTF. The CDR3 nucleotides are TGTGCCAGCAGTGACGGAGTTCGAAGTGGCTACACCTTC.

The chain links TRBV7-3 to TRBJ2-5; 8 nucleotides line up with TRBD2. The germline V gene has CDR1 SGHTA and CDR2 FQGTGA. V trimming: 3 bases; J trimming: 3 bases; junction bases outside the gene matches: 0. CDR3 size: 13 residues. CDR3 nucleotide sequence: TGTGCCAGCAGCTTTAGCGGGAAAGAGACCCAGTACTTC. It codes for CASSFSGKETQYF. Together with reference TRBV7-3 and TRBJ2-5, the CDR3 gives the full variable domain: GAGVSQTPSNKVTEKGKYVELRCDPISGHTALYWYRQSLGQGPEFLIYFQGTGAADDSGLPNDRFFAVRPEGSVSTLKIQRTERGDSAVYLCASSFSGKETQYFGPGTRLLVL.